A selection of T cell receptor beta chains follows, all from one sample in a study of OX40 agonist ivuxolimab in advanced cancers. Some clones are missing from TCRdb's copy, which holds only in-frame ones; the method was immunoSEQ multiplex PCR. The sample includes some 80,000 clones, nearly 95% of them seen just once. Sequenced material: CD4+ or CD8+ T cells sorted from blood, taken in a trial of the OX40 agonist ivuxolimab. These receptors came from an adult with an advanced solid tumor such as melanoma, head and neck, liver or kidney cancer. Both conserved end residues are part of each CDR3. A D gene is named only where the DNA matches it firmly. Clone size is stated in some rows and not others, as once, few, many or a class when expanded.

clone_size j_call d_call v_call cdr3_aa cdr3_nt
once TRBJ2-7 TRBD1 TRBV6-4 CASSETGGINEQYF TGTGCCAGCAGTGAAACAGGGGGGATCAACGAGCAGTACTTC
once TRBJ2-3 NA TRBV27 CASSFHTQYF TGTGCCAGCAGTTTTCATACGCAGTATTTT
NA TRBJ2-7 TRBD2 TRBV9 CASSPGGGPNTEQYF TGTGCCAGCAGCCCCGGGGGGGGGCCCAACACGGAGCAGTACTTC
NA TRBJ2-7 NA TRBV28 CASSRRDFSYEQYF TGTGCCAGCAGCCGACGGGACTTTTCCTACGAGCAGTACTTC
NA TRBJ2-5 TRBD2 TRBV7-9 CASSFGLAETETQYF TGTGCCAGCAGCTTCGGACTAGCGGAAACTGAGACCCAGTACTTC
NA TRBJ2-1 NA TRBV7-9 CASSRTGSSYNEQFF TGTGCCAGCAGCCGAACAGGGAGTTCCTACAATGAGCAGTTCTTC
NA TRBJ2-7 TRBD2 TRBV11-2 CASSLRPPGGEQYF TGTGCCAGCAGCTTACGCCCCCCGGGGGGCGAGCAGTACTTC
NA TRBJ2-1 NA TRBV28 CASSSYRDSSYNEQFF TGTGCCAGCAGTTCTTACCGGGACTCCTCCTACAATGAGCAGTTCTTC
NA TRBJ2-7 TRBD1 TRBV27 CASRRTGVGEQYF TGTGCCAGCAGGCGGACAGGCGTCGGCGAGCAGTACTTC
few TRBJ2-7 TRBD1 TRBV6-1 CASSGGRQGTYEQYF TGTGCCAGCAGTGGGGGGAGACAGGGAACCTACGAGCAGTACTTC
few TRBJ1-2 TRBD1 TRBV27 CASSLQTGGDYGYTF TGTGCCAGCAGTTTACAAACAGGGGGAGACTATGGCTACACCTTC
NA TRBJ1-1 NA TRBV27 CASSLSGGGAFF TGTGCCAGCAGTTTATCGGGGGGAGGAGCTTTCTTT
NA TRBJ2-7 TRBD2 TRBV27 CASSPGAGREAYEQYF TGTGCCAGCAGCCCAGGGGCGGGGCGGGAGGCCTACGAGCAGTACTTC
NA TRBJ2-7 NA TRBV5-1 CASSLDSAYEQYF TGCGCCAGCAGCTTGGACAGTGCCTACGAGCAGTACTTC
once TRBJ1-2 NA TRBV7-2 CASSLGHYYGYTF TGTGCCAGCAGCTTAGGACACTACTATGGCTACACCTTC
NA TRBJ1-1 NA TRBV9 CASSPFRGTEAFF TGTGCCAGCAGCCCCTTTCGGGGGACTGAAGCTTTCTTT